Each of the 22 T cell receptor beta chains below was sequenced from the same sample in a study of blood T cell repertoires in COVID-19. Using immunoSEQ multiplex PCR, the repertoire was profiled, and TCRdb retains in-frame clones only, with some absent. The repertoire holds tens of thousands of clones, 75% to 95% seen once, with 9% to 9.5% in the top ten. Input material: peripheral blood. These receptors were collected from a woman over 75 with active COVID-19.

The chain employs TRBV15 and TRBJ2-1, with 7 nucleotides matching TRBD1. Germline values: CDR1 LNHNV, CDR2 YYDKDF (reference sequence). V gave up 1 base and J gave up 2 bases; unmatched junction bases: 5. The CDR3 sequence is 16 residues long. CDR3 DNA sequence: TGTGCCACCAGCAGAGGGAGGACAGGAACCTACAATGAGCAGTTCTTC. It specifies CATSRGRTGTYNEQFF.

The chain couples TRBV24-1 to TRBJ2-1, with a tentative D call TRBD2 (6 bases). Germline V gene data show CDR1 as KGHDR and CDR2 as SFDVKD. This CDR3 is built from 16 residues. V lost 4 bases to trimming and J lost 1 base, with 13 bases between them. The CDR3 spells CATSELTSWSYNEQFF. DNA for the CDR3: TGTGCCACCAGTGAACTTACTAGCTGGTCCTACAATGAGCAGTTCTTC.

V and J are TRBV2 and TRBJ2-1; 12 nucleotides align to TRBD2. V was clipped by 6 bases and J by 13 bases; unmatched bases: 10. Germline V CDR1 and CDR2: SNHLY, FYNNEI. There are 14 residues in the CDR3. This chain's CDR3 is CASRGASGRVEQFF. CDR3 in DNA: TGTGCCAGCAGGGGGGCTAGCGGGAGGGTCGAACAGTTCTTC.

The CDR3 reads CASSLGDQNTEAFF. CDR3 coding DNA: TGTGCCAGCAGTCTCGGGGATCAGAACACTGAAGCTTTCTTT. The rearrangement joins TRBV6-5 to TRBJ1-1; D unresolved. V gave up 5 bases and J gave up 1 base, with 11 bases separating them. This CDR3 region has 14 residues. Germline values: CDR1 MNHEY, CDR2 SVGAGI.

This chain connects TRBV7-2 to TRBJ2-5; D call uncertain. Between the trimmed V and J ends, which lost 2 bases and 2 bases, there was a span of 6 bases. From germline, CDR1 is SGHTA and CDR2 FQGNSA. The CDR3 extends over 13 amino acids. As DNA, the CDR3 is TGTGCCAGCAGCTTAAGGAGACAAGAGACCCAGTACTTC. Protein sequence: CASSLRRQETQYF.

This chain links TRBV19 with TRBJ2-4; 10 bases line up with TRBD1. CDR1 is LNHDA, CDR2 SQIVND, per germline (reference sequence). With V trimmed by 10 bases and J by 0 bases, 6 bases remained unmatched. The CDR3 sequence is 15 residues long. CDR3: CATSTGGLAKNIQYF. The CDR3 coding sequence is TGTGCCACCTCGACAGGGGGCTTAGCCAAAAACATTCAGTACTTC.

The V and J genes are TRBV19 and TRBJ1-3; D call uncertain. Per the germline V gene, CDR1 is LNHDA and CDR2 is SQIVND (reference sequence). The CDR3 runs 16 residues. Trimming shortened V by 5 bases and J by 0 bases, and 14 bases separated the two germline ends. The CDR3: CASSLSRLDSGNTIYF. The CDR3 DNA reads TGTGCCAGTAGTCTTAGTCGACTGGACTCTGGAAACACCATATATTTT.

The chain uses TRBV4-1 and TRBJ1-1; no clear D gene. This CDR3 is 15 amino acids long. Germline CDR1 MGHRA, CDR2 YSYEKL. The ends were cut back, 1 base at V and 0 bases at J, with 9 bases in the middle. CDR3 residues: CASSQVMGMNTEAFF. CDR3 in DNA: TGCGCCAGCAGCCAAGTTATGGGCATGAACACTGAAGCTTTCTTT.

V gene TRBV6-5 combines with J gene TRBJ1-4; tentatively, D is TRBD1 (5 bases). Germline V gene data show CDR1 as MNHEY and CDR2 as SVGAGI. Between the trimmed V and J ends, which lost 0 bases and 7 bases, there was a span of 9 bases. The CDR3 extends over 14 amino acids. CDR3 sequence (DNA): TGTGCCAGCAGTTACTCAGGGGAAGGTGAAAAACTGTTTTTT. It codes for CASSYSGEGEKLFF.

This clone was recorded once. The gene calls are TRBV7-9 and TRBJ2-3; D is unresolved. This CDR3 has 14 residues. Germline V lookup: CDR1 SEHNR, CDR2 FQNEAQ (reference sequence). Trimming took 1 base from V and 0 from J, leaving 5 bases between them. The chain's CDR3 is CASSLGASTDTQYF. DNA for the CDR3: TGTGCCAGCAGCTTAGGGGCGAGCACAGATACGCAGTATTTT. The variable domain in full, with the rest retrieved from reference TRBV7-9 and TRBJ2-3, is DTGVSQNPRHKITKRGQNVTFRCDPISEHNRLYWYRQTLGQGPEFLTYFQNEAQLEKSRLLSDRFSAERPKGSFSTLEIQRTEQGDSAMYLCASSLGASTDTQYFGPGTRLTVL.

CDR3 nucleotide sequence: TGTGCCTGGAGTGTACAAGGGGACTACCAAGAGACCCAGTACTTC. This gives the protein CAWSVQGDYQETQYF. V and J are TRBV30 and TRBJ2-5, with a weak D call TRBD2 (6 bases). With 0 bases removed from V and 0 bases from J, the gap between germline ends came to 11 bases. This CDR3 region has 15 residues. Germline loops: CDR1 GTSNPN, CDR2 SVGIG (reference sequence).

In regard to this clone: At the DNA level, this CDR3 is encoded by other sequences in the same sample as well. The chain employs TRBV28 and TRBJ2-3, with 9 bases matching TRBD1. V dropped 6 bases and J dropped 3; count of bases not matched to a gene: 7. CDR1 and CDR2 from the germline V gene are MDHEN and SYDVKM. The CDR3 consists of 15 residues. DNA for the CDR3: TGTGCCAGCAGCAACAGGGGGCTCGGGACAGATACGCAGTATTTT. As protein: CASSNRGLGTDTQYF. The full variable domain, rest sourced from reference TRBV28 and TRBJ2-3, is DVKVTQSSRYLVKRTGEKVFLECVQDMDHENMFWYRQDPGLGLRLIYFSYDVKMKEKGDIPEGYSVSREKKERFSLILESASTNQTSMYLCASSNRGLGTDTQYFGPGTRLTVL.

This chain connects TRBV15 to TRBJ2-3; 8 nucleotides agree with TRBD1. The ends lost 1 base at V and 2 bases at J; junction bases unmatched: 2. The germline CDR1 and CDR2 sequences are LNHNV and YYDKDF (reference sequence). The CDR3 runs 15 residues. CDR3 in DNA: TGTGCCACCAGCAGAGGGGACAGGTCCACAGATACGCAGTATTTT. Protein sequence: CATSRGDRSTDTQYF.

The V and J genes are TRBV5-1 and TRBJ1-1; perhaps TRBD1 as D (6 bases). The germline V gene encodes CDR1 SGHRS and CDR2 YFSETQ. V lost 0 bases, J lost 4 bases, and 13 bases lay in between. The CDR3 sequence is 15 residues long. The CDR3 nucleotides read TGCGCCAGCAGCTTGGCCGGGGGGCAGAGCACTGAAGCTTTCTTT. Its protein is CASSLAGGQSTEAFF. Complete variable domain (other parts from reference TRBV5-1 and TRBJ1-1): KAGVTQTPRYLIKTRGQQVTLSCSPISGHRSVSWYQQTPGQGLQFLFEYFSETQRNKGNFPGRFSGRQFSNSRSEMNVSTLELGDSALYLCASSLAGGQSTEAFFGQGTRLTVV.

DNA of the CDR3: TGTGCCAGCAGCGGAAGCAGGGGACAAGAGACCCAGTACTTC. This encodes CASSGSRGQETQYF. This chain uses TRBV7-2 with TRBJ2-5; a weak D match, TRBD1 (6 bases). Germline CDR1 SGHTA, CDR2 FQGNSA. V was cut by 5 bases and J by 2 bases, with 12 bases left in between. CDR3 length: 14 residues.

The CDR3, as DNA: TGTGCCACCAGTGATTTCAGTAGAGGGGGCAGAGCCGGGGAGCTGTTTTTT. Protein product: CATSDFSRGGRAGELFF. The chain is built from TRBV24-1 and TRBJ2-2, with TRBD1 matching 7 bases. V lost 1 base to trimming and J lost 6 bases; unmatched junction nucleotides: 10. The CDR3 covers 17 residues. The germline CDR1 and CDR2 sequences are KGHDR and SFDVKD.

This sequence joins TRBV5-5 and TRBJ1-3; D perhaps matches TRBD1 (5 bases). The CDR3 contains 15 residues. Per the germline V gene, CDR1 is SGHKS and CDR2 is YYEKEE (reference sequence). V dropped 4 bases and J dropped 0 bases, with 11 bases sitting between them. The CDR3, as DNA: TGTGCCAGCAGCACACAGGTGGGCTCTGGAAACACCATATATTTT. Translating it yields CASSTQVGSGNTIYF.

The chain combines TRBV7-6 with TRBJ2-7; D is perhaps TRBD2 (5 bases). The CDR3 length is 13 residues. V was pared by 1 base and J by 2 bases, with 6 bases between. The germline V gene has CDR1 SGHVS and CDR2 FNYEAQ. The CDR3 here is CASSLGGTYEQYV. CDR3 coding DNA: TGTGCCAGCAGCTTAGGAGGGACCTACGAGCAGTACGTC.

The chain uses TRBV18 and TRBJ2-5; the match to TRBD2 covers 9 bases. Germline CDR1 reads KGHSH; CDR2 reads LQKENI. J gave up 3 bases and V 2 bases, and 7 bases lay outside the gene matches. This CDR3 region has 16 residues. This CDR3 is CASSPTASGGKETQYF. The CDR3 DNA sequence: TGTGCCAGCTCACCAACCGCCAGCGGGGGGAAAGAGACCCAGTACTTC.

J is TRBJ1-6 and V is TRBV5-1; weak D call: TRBD1 (5 bases). The CDR3 runs to 16 residues. Germline V CDR1 and CDR2: SGHRS, YFSETQ. V shed 4 bases and J shed 5 bases, with 16 bases lying between them. The CDR3, as DNA: TGCGCCAGCAGCGGGGGGTCGGGCGGTCATAATTCACCCCTCCACTTT. It codes for CASSGGSGGHNSPLHF.

The V call is TRBV5-1, the J call TRBJ2-1; the D is unclear. CDR3 length: 13 amino acids. Germline V gene lookup returns CDR1 SGHRS and CDR2 YFSETQ. Trimming stripped 4 bases from V and 9 bases from J, with 14 bases between. CDR3 region: CASSPILGAEQFF. The CDR3 DNA reads TGCGCCAGCAGCCCCATCCTAGGAGCTGAGCAGTTCTTC.

The chain employs TRBV7-9 and TRBJ2-3, with D perhaps matching TRBD1 (6 bases). The V end lost 5 bases, the J end lost 3 bases, and 15 bases lay between the germline ends. Germline V gene data show CDR1 as SEHNR and CDR2 as FQNEAQ (reference sequence). The CDR3 covers 15 residues. The DNA for the CDR3 is TGTGCCAGCAGCGCACAGGGTGGAAGAACAGATACGCAGTATTTT. It is translated as CASSAQGGRTDTQYF.